A single sample is the source of the 21 T cell receptor beta chains below, sequenced in a study of post-analysis software for immune sequencing data. cDNA libraries of TCR beta carried unique molecular identifiers. TCRdb processed the PCR reads anew with MiXCR; each CDR3 protein has one entry. The table has about 770,000 distinct CDR3 sequences, 46% seen once. Their target antigens are unknown. The study, taken as a whole, reports: Elevated frequency relative to controls characterized four to six TRBV segments in patients, TRBV5-6, TRBV5-1 and TRBV20-1 among them.

The sequenced sample was blood. These receptors were collected from a girl aged 5-17 years with multiple sclerosis.

The chain uses TRBV20-1 and TRBJ2-3; no clear D gene. The CDR3 totals 14 residues. Trimming shortened V by 2 bases and J by 4 bases, and 13 bases separated the two germline ends. CDR1 and CDR2 from the germline V gene are DFQATT and SNEGSKA (reference sequence). This CDR3 is CSARPGAGSDTQYF. CDR3 DNA: TGCAGTGCTAGACCCGGAGCTGGTTCAGATACGCAGTATTTT.

The count of this clonotype is one. This chain uses TRBV27 with TRBJ2-3, with D maybe TRBD1 (5 bases). CDR3 length: 17 residues. Germline-derived CDR1 and CDR2 are MNHEY and SMNVEV (reference sequence). Trimming cost V 5 bases and J 0 bases, with 18 bases left between them. The CDR3 loop reads CASSPAGRTPSTDTQYF. In nucleotides, the CDR3 is TGTGCCAGCAGTCCCGCCGGCAGGACACCTAGCACAGATACGCAGTATTTT.

At least ten counts were recorded for this clonotype. This chain joins TRBV5-5 and TRBJ2-3; a weak D match, TRBD1 (6 bases). Germline V gene lookup returns CDR1 SGHKS and CDR2 YYEKEE (reference sequence). V shed 5 bases and J shed 0 bases, with 13 bases lying between them. CDR3 size: 15 residues. The CDR3 protein is CASSRTGPSTDTQYF. As DNA, the CDR3 is TGTGCCAGCAGTCGCACAGGGCCTAGCACAGATACGCAGTATTTT.

The chain joins TRBV29-1 to TRBJ2-1; 9 bases line up with TRBD2. CDR3 length: 14 residues. Trimming removed 6 bases from V and 4 bases from J; junction bases left unmatched: 7. Germline V gene sequence: CDR1 SQVTM, CDR2 ANQGSEA. The CDR3 loop is CSVLTSGAYNEQFF. The DNA for the CDR3 is TGCAGCGTCCTGACTAGCGGAGCTTACAATGAGCAGTTCTTC.

The gene calls are TRBV11-2 and TRBJ1-1, with D hard to call. The V and J ends lost 5 bases and 5 bases respectively, with 9 bases between them. Germline lookup yields CDR1 SGHAT and CDR2 FQNNGV. The CDR3 runs 12 residues. The CDR3 spells CASSPERTEAFF. The CDR3 region has the DNA TGTGCCAGCAGCCCCGAGCGGACTGAAGCTTTCTTT.

The V call is TRBV12-3 or TRBV12-4, the J call TRBJ2-3; 9 positions match TRBD2. The CDR3 spans 16 residues. V trimming: 5 bases; J trimming: 3 bases; junction bases outside the gene matches: 9. CDR3 loop: CASSPLSGRGTDTQYF. CDR3 DNA sequence: TGTGCCAGCAGTCCGCTTAGCGGGAGAGGGACAGATACGCAGTATTTT.

The chain recombines TRBV5-4 with TRBJ2-1; 12 positions match TRBD1. V was clipped by 4 bases and J by 6 bases; unmatched bases: 8. This CDR3 is built from 16 residues. In germline, CDR1 is SGHNT, CDR2 YYREEE (reference sequence). CDR3 bases: TGTGCCAGCAGCCCGGGGACAGGGGGCGCGGGCAATGAGCAGTTCTTC. Encoded protein: CASSPGTGGAGNEQFF.

The rearrangement uses TRBV12-3 or TRBV12-4 and TRBJ1-1; D unresolved. The CDR3 runs 14 residues. V was shortened by 7 bases and J by 1 base, with 13 bases between the two germline ends. The chain's CDR3 is CASTLAIRNTEAFF. The CDR3 region has the DNA TGTGCCAGCACCCTAGCCATTAGGAACACTGAAGCTTTCTTT.

For this clonotype: A junction boundary mismatches the germline segment, possibly from a read error. This sequence joins TRBV16 and TRBJ2-1; the D gene is possibly TRBD1 (5 bases). CDR3 size: 14 residues. The germline CDR1 and CDR2 sequences are KGHSY and FQNENV. CDR3 bases: TGTGCCATCAGCCAACAGGAAGGATACAATGAGCAGTTCTTC. It translates to CAISQQEGYNEQFF.

This clonotype was recorded at least ten times. The genes are TRBV28 and TRBJ2-5; TRBD1 matches 9 bases. The germline gives CDR1 MDHEN, CDR2 SYDVKM. Losses at the gene ends were 6 bases for V and 1 base for J; bases not matched to a gene: 0. The CDR3 runs 13 residues. The CDR3 nucleotides read TGTGCCAGCAGGACAGGGGGCCAAGAGACCCAGTACTTC. Translated, it gives CASRTGGQETQYF.

The chain links TRBV6-6 to TRBJ1-5, with unresolved D. The ends were cut back, 2 bases at V and 6 bases at J, with 11 bases in the middle. The CDR3 covers 14 residues. Germline lookup yields CDR1 MNHNY and CDR2 SVGAGI (reference sequence). CDR3 coding DNA: TGTGCCAGCAGTTACGTTGCAGGCGGTCAGCCCCAGCATTTT. Its translation: CASSYVAGGQPQHF.

V usage is TRBV28 and J usage is TRBJ2-1; perhaps TRBD1 as D (6 bases). Germline CDR1 is MDHEN and CDR2 is SYDVKM. This CDR3 has 13 residues. V lost 8 bases and J 6 bases, leaving 14 bases between the germline ends. The CDR3 region is CASGQGLCNEQFF. The CDR3 DNA is TGTGCCAGCGGCCAGGGGTTGTGCAATGAGCAGTTCTTC.

The chain combines TRBV7-9 with TRBJ1-2, with a weak D call TRBD1 (5 bases). Trimming shortened V by 5 bases and J by 5 bases, and 18 bases separated the two germline ends. Germline values: CDR1 SEHNR, CDR2 FQNEAQ (reference sequence). The CDR3 runs 15 residues. The CDR3 reads CASSPETAKDYGYTF. The CDR3 region has the DNA TGTGCCAGCAGCCCCGAGACAGCAAAAGATTATGGCTACACCTTC.

This clonotype was picked up a small number of times. The chain employs TRBV9 and TRBJ2-1; 11 bases are shared with TRBD2. CDR1 is SGDLS and CDR2 is YYNGEE in the germline V gene. Trimming took 0 bases from V and 7 from J; bases not matched to a gene: 12. This CDR3 comprises 18 residues. The CDR3 sequence: CASSVGGLAGGAGNEQFF. CDR3 bases: TGTGCCAGCAGCGTAGGGGGGCTAGCGGGAGGAGCCGGGAATGAGCAGTTCTTC.

This clonotype was detected a few times. The chain uses TRBV24-1 and TRBJ1-2; D might be TRBD1 (5 bases). The V gene lost 5 bases and the J gene lost 2 bases, with 8 bases spanning the gap. The germline V gene encodes CDR1 KGHDR and CDR2 SFDVKD. The CDR3 totals 13 residues. CDR3 sequence: CATSAGPNYGYTF. CDR3 nucleotide sequence: TGTGCCACCAGTGCGGGACCCAACTATGGCTACACCTTC.

There are a few counts of this clonotype. The CDR3 nucleotides read TGTGCCAGCAGTTTTGGCGGAGCTGACAATGAGCAGTTCTTC. It encodes CASSFGGADNEQFF. This chain links TRBV12-3 or TRBV12-4 with TRBJ2-1; D unclear. V gave up 3 bases and J gave up 5 bases, with 11 bases separating them. This CDR3 region has 14 residues.

Only a few counts were recorded for this clonotype. The J gene is TRBJ2-3, the V gene TRBV12-3 or TRBV12-4; D is unclear. This CDR3 is built from 13 residues. Trimming took off 6 bases at V and 4 bases at J, with 11 bases between the two ends. The CDR3 protein is CASSQQIADTQYF. The CDR3 DNA reads TGTGCCAGCAGCCAGCAGATAGCAGATACGCAGTATTTT.

The gene calls are TRBV10-3 and TRBJ2-1; 9 bases match TRBD2. V lost 8 bases, J lost 2 bases, and 13 bases stayed unmatched. CDR3 length equals 17 residues. CDR1 is ENHRY, CDR2 SYGVKD, per germline. The CDR3 region has the DNA TGTGCCATCCGGACTAGCGACCAGAGGAGGGCCTACAATGAGCAGTTCTTC. Its translation is CAIRTSDQRRAYNEQFF.

The chain joins TRBV19 to TRBJ2-5, with D perhaps TRBD1 (7 bases). The CDR3 contains 13 residues. Germline loops: CDR1 LNHDA, CDR2 SQIVND (reference sequence). V lost 9 bases and J lost 11, with 22 bases in between. This CDR3 reads CASRRDRKGEQYF. CDR3 DNA sequence: TGTGCCAGCCGGCGGGACAGAAAAGGAGAGCAGTACTTC.

The chain links TRBV12-5 to TRBJ2-5, with a possible D match to TRBD2 (5 bases). Germline V gene lookup returns CDR1 LGHNT and CDR2 FRNRAP. Between the trimmed V and J ends, which lost 5 bases and 9 bases, there was a span of 13 bases. There are 12 residues in the CDR3. In DNA form, the CDR3 reads TGTGCTAGTGGTCTCACCGGGGTGGCCCAGTACTTC. Protein product: CASGLTGVAQYF.

The chain uses TRBV7-9 and TRBJ2-7, with TRBD1 matching over 10 bases. The CDR3 contains 14 residues. V lost 8 bases, J lost 1 base, and 5 bases stayed unmatched. CDR1 is SEHNR, CDR2 FQNEAQ, per germline (reference sequence). The CDR3 DNA follows: TGTGCCAGCGAAGGGGGACAGGGGTCCTACGAGCAGTACTTC. Translating it yields CASEGGQGSYEQYF.